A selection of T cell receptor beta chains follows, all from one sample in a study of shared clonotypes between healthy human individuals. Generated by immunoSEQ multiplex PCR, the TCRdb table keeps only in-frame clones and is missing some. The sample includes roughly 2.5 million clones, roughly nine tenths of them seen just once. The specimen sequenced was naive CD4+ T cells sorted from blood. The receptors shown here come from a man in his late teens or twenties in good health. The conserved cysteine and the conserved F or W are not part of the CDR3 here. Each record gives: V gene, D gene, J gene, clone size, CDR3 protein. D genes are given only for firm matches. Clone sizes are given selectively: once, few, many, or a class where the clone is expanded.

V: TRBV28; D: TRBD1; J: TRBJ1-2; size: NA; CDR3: ASRGGQGAQGYT
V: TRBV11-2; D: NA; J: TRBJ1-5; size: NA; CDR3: ASSFSSPNQPQH
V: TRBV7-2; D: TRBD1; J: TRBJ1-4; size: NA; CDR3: ASSLLRQGGGKLF
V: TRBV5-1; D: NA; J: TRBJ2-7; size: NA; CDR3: ASSSGTETYEQY
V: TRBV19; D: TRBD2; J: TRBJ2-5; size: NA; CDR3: ASSSPAGVNRETQY
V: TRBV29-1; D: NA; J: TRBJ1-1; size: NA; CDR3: SVLGGSTEAF
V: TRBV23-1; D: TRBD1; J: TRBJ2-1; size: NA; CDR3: ASSYPPGQALYNEQF
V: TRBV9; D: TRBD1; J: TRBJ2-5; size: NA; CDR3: ASSAGTGYQETQY
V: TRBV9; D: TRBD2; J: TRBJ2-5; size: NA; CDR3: ASSVGGGGARETQY
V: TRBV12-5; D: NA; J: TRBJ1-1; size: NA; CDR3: ASGSQGLAF
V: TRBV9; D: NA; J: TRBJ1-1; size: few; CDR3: ASSVERGTEAF
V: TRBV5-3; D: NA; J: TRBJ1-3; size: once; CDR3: ARSLSCTIY
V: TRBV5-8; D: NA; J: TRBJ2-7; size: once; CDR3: ASSFDRPPYEQY
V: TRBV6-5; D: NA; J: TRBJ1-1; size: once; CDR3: ASSRGPGTEAF
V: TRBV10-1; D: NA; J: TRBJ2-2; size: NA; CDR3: ASSDSGGELF
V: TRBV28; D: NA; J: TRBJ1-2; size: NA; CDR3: ASSPQRIGYT
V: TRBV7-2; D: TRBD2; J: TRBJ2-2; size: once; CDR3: ASSGGGLATGELF
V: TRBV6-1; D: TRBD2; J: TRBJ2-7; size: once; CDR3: ATILRTSGSYEQY
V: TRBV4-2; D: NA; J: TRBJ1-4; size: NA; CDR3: ASSQDRAASNEKLF
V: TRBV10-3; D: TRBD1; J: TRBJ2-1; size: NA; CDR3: AISEDRGNNEQF
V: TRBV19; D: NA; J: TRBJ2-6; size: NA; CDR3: ASRDLSGANVLT
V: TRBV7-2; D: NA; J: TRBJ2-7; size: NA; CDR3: ASSLASREQY
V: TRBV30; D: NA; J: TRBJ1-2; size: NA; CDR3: AFKQEGFNYGYT
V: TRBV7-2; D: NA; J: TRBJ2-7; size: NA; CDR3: ASSFDPAAGEQY
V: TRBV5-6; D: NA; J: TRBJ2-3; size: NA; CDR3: ASSLDGGGDTQY
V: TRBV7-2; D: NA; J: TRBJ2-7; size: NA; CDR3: ASSPLVSEQY